A selection of T cell receptor beta chains follows, all from one sample in a study of response to subunit inactivated influenza vaccine. TCRdb re-called the RT-PCR reads with MiXCR, one entry per CDR3 protein. The table records some 800,000 distinct CDR3 sequences, 21% of them present only once. The input for sequencing was PBMCs from blood, taken more than 4 days after vaccination. The source of these receptors is a man aged 45-60 years who received an inactivated influenza vaccine. Both conserved end residues are part of each CDR3. Fields, in order: V gene, clone size, J gene, D gene, CDR3 DNA, CDR3 protein. A D gene is named only where the DNA matches it firmly. The size entry is marked missing in some rows and otherwise reads once, few, many or a size class.

V gene: TRBV5-1; clone size: few; J gene: TRBJ2-1; D gene: TRBD2; CDR3 DNA: TGCGCCAGCAGCTTGGGACTAGCGGGAGGGTTTGGGAATGAGCAGTTCTTC; CDR3 protein: CASSLGLAGGFGNEQFF
V gene: TRBV15; clone size: few; J gene: TRBJ2-4; D gene: NA; CDR3 DNA: TGTGCCACCAGCAGGGGGGGAGGCGAAAACATTCAGTACTTC; CDR3 protein: CATSRGGGENIQYF
V gene: TRBV5-1; clone size: NA; J gene: TRBJ2-5; D gene: TRBD1; CDR3 DNA: TGCGCCAGCAGTAGTAGGACAGGGGGCTTGGAGACCCAGTACTTC; CDR3 protein: CASSSRTGGLETQYF
V gene: TRBV6-5; clone size: many; J gene: TRBJ2-5; D gene: NA; CDR3 DNA: TGTGCCAGCAGTTATTCACGGGGAGAGACCCAGTACTTC; CDR3 protein: CASSYSRGETQYF
V gene: TRBV5-1; clone size: NA; J gene: TRBJ2-2; D gene: NA; CDR3 DNA: TGCGCCAGCAGCTTGGCAGGGAAGAACACCGGGGAGCTGTTTTTT; CDR3 protein: CASSLAGKNTGELFF
V gene: TRBV9; clone size: few; J gene: TRBJ1-3; D gene: TRBD1; CDR3 DNA: TGTGCCAGCAGCGTCCGGGACAGAGGAAACACCATATATTTT; CDR3 protein: CASSVRDRGNTIYF
V gene: TRBV6-5; clone size: NA; J gene: TRBJ2-1; D gene: NA; CDR3 DNA: TGTGCCAGCAGTTACGGTCACCCTGGGGAGCAGTTCTTC; CDR3 protein: CASSYGHPGEQFF
V gene: TRBV18; clone size: NA; J gene: TRBJ2-2; D gene: TRBD1; CDR3 DNA: TGTGCCAGCTCCGCGGGACAGGTAGAAACCGGGGAGCTGTTTTTT; CDR3 protein: CASSAGQVETGELFF
V gene: TRBV27; clone size: once; J gene: TRBJ1-5; D gene: NA; CDR3 DNA: TGTGCCAGCAGTTCCGATCGGACCGCTAATCAGCCCCAGCATTTT; CDR3 protein: CASSSDRTANQPQHF
V gene: TRBV6-2/TRBV6-3; clone size: NA; J gene: TRBJ2-5; D gene: TRBD2; CDR3 DNA: TGTGCCAGCAGTTACGGCGGGAGCGTCCTACAGAGAGAGACCCAGTACTTC; CDR3 protein: CASSYGGSVLQRETQYF
V gene: TRBV5-1; clone size: NA; J gene: TRBJ2-5; D gene: NA; CDR3 DNA: TGCGCCAGCAGCTTGAATTGGGGTTATCAAGAGACCCAGTACTTC; CDR3 protein: CASSLNWGYQETQYF
V gene: TRBV5-5; clone size: NA; J gene: TRBJ2-3; D gene: NA; CDR3 DNA: TGTGCCAGCAGCTTGTATACGGGGGGCGTTTCAGATACGCAGTATTTT; CDR3 protein: CASSLYTGGVSDTQYF
V gene: TRBV28; clone size: few; J gene: TRBJ2-7; D gene: NA; CDR3 DNA: TGTGCCAGTGGCTTATTGTCCTACGAGCAGTACTTC; CDR3 protein: CASGLLSYEQYF
V gene: TRBV7-9; clone size: few; J gene: TRBJ2-3; D gene: TRBD2; CDR3 DNA: TGTGCCAGCAGCGTGCTAGCGGGAGCAGATACGCAGTATTTT; CDR3 protein: CASSVLAGADTQYF
V gene: TRBV3-1; clone size: once; J gene: TRBJ2-7; D gene: TRBD1; CDR3 DNA: TGTGCCAGCAGCCAATTAACCCCCGGGACAGGGACGAACGAGCAGTACTTC; CDR3 protein: CASSQLTPGTGTNEQYF
V gene: TRBV7-9; clone size: NA; J gene: TRBJ1-2; D gene: NA; CDR3 DNA: TGTGCCAGCAGCTTTTCGCAGGGAACTAACTATGGCTACACCTTC; CDR3 protein: CASSFSQGTNYGYTF
V gene: TRBV7-2; clone size: NA; J gene: TRBJ2-7; D gene: TRBD2; CDR3 DNA: TGTGCCAGCAGCTACCCCGGACTAGCGGGAGCATACGAGCAGTACTTC; CDR3 protein: CASSYPGLAGAYEQYF
V gene: TRBV2; clone size: few; J gene: TRBJ2-5; D gene: TRBD2; CDR3 DNA: TGTGCCAGCAGCCCATTAGCGGGAGCGGAGACCCAGTACTTC; CDR3 protein: CASSPLAGAETQYF
V gene: TRBV27; clone size: NA; J gene: TRBJ2-7; D gene: NA; CDR3 DNA: TGTGCCAGCAGAGTACCGGGGTCCTACGAGCAGTACTTC; CDR3 protein: CASRVPGSYEQYF
V gene: TRBV28; clone size: few; J gene: TRBJ2-1; D gene: NA; CDR3 DNA: TGTGCCAGCATCCCTGGGCAGGGCTCCTACAATGAGCAGTTCTTC; CDR3 protein: CASIPGQGSYNEQFF
V gene: TRBV3-1; clone size: NA; J gene: TRBJ2-7; D gene: NA; CDR3 DNA: TGTGCCAGCAGCCACCCTCATATGGGCGAGCAGTACTTC; CDR3 protein: CASSHPHMGEQYF
V gene: TRBV7-3; clone size: few; J gene: TRBJ2-1; D gene: TRBD2; CDR3 DNA: TGTGCCAGCAGCTTAACGGCCAGCGGGGGACTTAATGAGCAGTTCTTC; CDR3 protein: CASSLTASGGLNEQFF
V gene: TRBV12-3/TRBV12-4; clone size: NA; J gene: TRBJ2-1; D gene: NA; CDR3 DNA: TGTGCCAGCAGTTTAGTGGCAGGGACGGGGAATGAGCAGTTCTTC; CDR3 protein: CASSLVAGTGNEQFF
V gene: TRBV10-3; clone size: NA; J gene: TRBJ1-1; D gene: NA; CDR3 DNA: TGTGCCATCAGTGGAGTCATGAACACTGAAGCTTTCTTT; CDR3 protein: CAISGVMNTEAFF
V gene: TRBV29-1; clone size: NA; J gene: TRBJ2-2; D gene: TRBD1; CDR3 DNA: TGCAGCGCGATCCGGGACAGGGGTTCCCCCGGGGAGCTGTTTTTT; CDR3 protein: CSAIRDRGSPGELFF
V gene: TRBV6-1; clone size: NA; J gene: TRBJ2-7; D gene: TRBD1; CDR3 DNA: TGTGCCAGCAGTGAAGCGGTGACAGGGATCTACGAGCAGTACTTC; CDR3 protein: CASSEAVTGIYEQYF
V gene: TRBV28; clone size: many; J gene: TRBJ1-6; D gene: TRBD1; CDR3 DNA: TGTGCCAGCCGGGACAGGAATTCACCCCTCCACTTT; CDR3 protein: CASRDRNSPLHF
V gene: TRBV19; clone size: NA; J gene: TRBJ2-1; D gene: NA; CDR3 DNA: TGTGCCAGTAGTGCCCCGGGATACTCCTACAATGAGCAGTTCTTC; CDR3 protein: CASSAPGYSYNEQFF
V gene: TRBV18; clone size: NA; J gene: TRBJ1-2; D gene: NA; CDR3 DNA: TGTGCCAGCTCACCAGGGCTGGAGAACTATGGCTACACCTTC; CDR3 protein: CASSPGLENYGYTF
V gene: TRBV11-2; clone size: NA; J gene: TRBJ2-1; D gene: NA; CDR3 DNA: TGTGCCAGCATTTTAGGGAAGGGGGGTCCCTACAATGAGCAGTTCTTC; CDR3 protein: CASILGKGGPYNEQFF
V gene: TRBV5-1; clone size: many; J gene: TRBJ2-3; D gene: TRBD2; CDR3 DNA: TGCGCCAGCAGCTTGCAAGGACTAGCGGACACAGATACGCAGTATTTT; CDR3 protein: CASSLQGLADTDTQYF
V gene: TRBV28; clone size: NA; J gene: TRBJ2-1; D gene: TRBD1; CDR3 DNA: TGTGCCAGCAGTAGTCAGAGGACAGGGATAAATGAGCAGTTCTTC; CDR3 protein: CASSSQRTGINEQFF
V gene: TRBV6-1; clone size: NA; J gene: TRBJ1-2; D gene: NA; CDR3 DNA: TGTGCCAGCAGTGAATCCAATGGATATGGCTACACCTTC; CDR3 protein: CASSESNGYGYTF
V gene: TRBV20-1; clone size: few; J gene: TRBJ2-3; D gene: NA; CDR3 DNA: TGCAGTGCTAGACATCAAGCGTCGTTCGATACGCAGTATTTT; CDR3 protein: CSARHQASFDTQYF
V gene: TRBV2; clone size: few; J gene: TRBJ2-7; D gene: NA; CDR3 DNA: TGTGCCAGCACCCCGGGACTCAAGGGCTACGAGCAGTACTTC; CDR3 protein: CASTPGLKGYEQYF
V gene: TRBV15; clone size: few; J gene: TRBJ2-6; D gene: NA; CDR3 DNA: TGTGCCACCAGCGGTGTGGCAGGGGACCTTATCTCTGGGGCCAACGTCCTGACTTTC; CDR3 protein: CATSGVAGDLISGANVLTF
V gene: TRBV18; clone size: few; J gene: TRBJ2-5; D gene: TRBD2; CDR3 DNA: TGTGCCAGCTCACCACCTAGCGGGAGAGAGACCCAGTACTTC; CDR3 protein: CASSPPSGRETQYF
V gene: TRBV5-6; clone size: NA; J gene: TRBJ2-1; D gene: NA; CDR3 DNA: TGTGCCTCAACTTGGGGCAGCTCCTACAATGAGCAGTTCTTC; CDR3 protein: CASTWGSSYNEQFF
V gene: TRBV6-1; clone size: few; J gene: TRBJ1-6; D gene: NA; CDR3 DNA: TGTGCCAGCAGTGAAGGGATGGGACCCCTCCACTTT; CDR3 protein: CASSEGMGPLHF
V gene: TRBV28; clone size: NA; J gene: TRBJ2-1; D gene: TRBD1; CDR3 DNA: TGTGCCAGCAGGTCTGGGACAGGGGGCTTTGAGCAGTTCTTC; CDR3 protein: CASRSGTGGFEQFF
V gene: TRBV20-1; clone size: few; J gene: TRBJ2-2; D gene: NA; CDR3 DNA: TGCAGTGCTAGTGTTTTAGGGGGGAACACCGGGGAGCTGTTTTTT; CDR3 protein: CSASVLGGNTGELFF
V gene: TRBV7-8; clone size: NA; J gene: TRBJ1-1; D gene: NA; CDR3 DNA: TGTGCCAGCAGCTTCCGGTTAATGACAGCGAACACTGAAGCTTTCTTT; CDR3 protein: CASSFRLMTANTEAFF
V gene: TRBV6-2/TRBV6-3; clone size: NA; J gene: TRBJ2-1; D gene: NA; CDR3 DNA: TGTGCCAGCAGTGGCCCAACAGCCCACCCCTACAATGAGCAGTTCTTC; CDR3 protein: CASSGPTAHPYNEQFF
V gene: TRBV4-2; clone size: NA; J gene: TRBJ2-7; D gene: TRBD1; CDR3 DNA: TGTGCCAGCAGCCACTCAGGGGGACAGGGGTTCTACGAGCAGTACTTC; CDR3 protein: CASSHSGGQGFYEQYF
V gene: TRBV3-1; clone size: few; J gene: TRBJ2-5; D gene: TRBD2; CDR3 DNA: TGTGCCAGCAGCCCCAGCTACATGGGACTAGCGGGGGGGCTACGGGAGACCCAGTACTTC; CDR3 protein: CASSPSYMGLAGGLRETQYF
V gene: TRBV5-1; clone size: NA; J gene: TRBJ2-5; D gene: TRBD2; CDR3 DNA: TGCGCCAGCAGTTGGACTAGCGGGAGAGAAAAGGGGGAGACCCAGTACTTC; CDR3 protein: CASSWTSGREKGETQYF
V gene: TRBV29-1; clone size: few; J gene: TRBJ2-7; D gene: NA; CDR3 DNA: TGCAGCGTTGAATCCGGGTTGACCTACGAGCAGTACTTC; CDR3 protein: CSVESGLTYEQYF
V gene: TRBV11-2; clone size: NA; J gene: TRBJ2-2; D gene: NA; CDR3 DNA: TGTGCCAGCAGCCCCGACAGTCTGGGGGAGCTGTTTTTT; CDR3 protein: CASSPDSLGELFF
V gene: TRBV18; clone size: NA; J gene: TRBJ1-2; D gene: NA; CDR3 DNA: TGTGCCAGCCGGCCGGACCTAGGCTACACCTTC; CDR3 protein: CASRPDLGYTF
V gene: TRBV6-2/TRBV6-3; clone size: few; J gene: TRBJ2-1; D gene: NA; CDR3 DNA: TGTGCCAGCAGTTACACAGGCGGTGGGACCTACAATGAGCAGTTCTTC; CDR3 protein: CASSYTGGGTYNEQFF
V gene: TRBV6-5; clone size: NA; J gene: TRBJ1-2; D gene: TRBD1; CDR3 DNA: TGTGCCAGCAGTTCGACAGGGGGCCTCTATGGCTACACCTTC; CDR3 protein: CASSSTGGLYGYTF
V gene: TRBV3-1; clone size: NA; J gene: TRBJ2-5; D gene: NA; CDR3 DNA: TGTGCCAGCAGCCAAGGTAGCAGGGGTGGCCAAGAGACCCAGTACTTC; CDR3 protein: CASSQGSRGGQETQYF
V gene: TRBV28; clone size: few; J gene: TRBJ2-5; D gene: NA; CDR3 DNA: TGTGCCAGCAGGAGACTGATAGGAACCCAAGAGACCCAGTACTTC; CDR3 protein: CASRRLIGTQETQYF
V gene: TRBV6-1; clone size: NA; J gene: TRBJ2-2; D gene: NA; CDR3 DNA: TGTGCCAGCAGGGTCCTACCAGGGTCTCCTAACACCGGGGAGCTGTTTTTT; CDR3 protein: CASRVLPGSPNTGELFF